These 5 T cell receptor beta chains share one sample of origin, sequenced in a study of control samples from healthy donors and cancer patients. Measured with immunoSEQ multiplex PCR; TCRdb has only the in-frame clones, and not every one. The top ten hold more than 8% of the sample, which has about 160,000 clones, about 94% seen once. Sequenced sample: blood. Every receptor here comes from a woman aged 40 to 50 in good health.

J is TRBJ1-4 and V is TRBV5-4; TRBD1 matches 8 bases. Germline loops: CDR1 SGHNT, CDR2 YYREEE (reference sequence). The CDR3 has 15 amino acids. V dropped 2 bases and J dropped 6; count of bases not matched to a gene: 6. Here the CDR3 reads CASSFRTGMDEKLFF. As DNA, the CDR3 is TGTGCCAGCAGCTTTCGGACAGGGATGGATGAAAAACTGTTTTTT.

V and J are TRBV18 and TRBJ2-2; 7 nucleotides match TRBD2. The CDR3 is 15 amino acids. Germline V lookup: CDR1 KGHSH, CDR2 LQKENI. V trimming: 3 bases; J trimming: 5 bases; junction bases outside the gene matches: 6. CDR3 in DNA: TGTGCCAGCTCACCTACCCGGCGGGAGACCGGGGAGCTGTTTTTT. It codes for CASSPTRRETGELFF.

The CDR3: CASSLAKDWDNEQFF. The DNA of the CDR3 is TGCGCCAGCAGCTTGGCGAAGGACTGGGATAATGAGCAGTTCTTC. The rearrangement uses TRBV5-1 and TRBJ2-1, with D possibly matching TRBD2 (5 bases). Germline CDR1 reads SGHRS; CDR2 reads YFSETQ. This CDR3 has 15 residues. Deletions cut 0 bases from V and 7 bases from J, with 14 bases between.

The chain couples TRBV11-2 to TRBJ1-6; D remains ambiguous. From germline, CDR1 is SGHAT and CDR2 FQNNGV. V was shortened by 2 bases and J by 7 bases, with 12 bases between the two germline ends. This CDR3 region has 15 residues. CDR3 loop: CASSLQTTWNSPLHF. CDR3 nucleotides: TGTGCCAGCAGCTTACAGACCACATGGAATTCACCCCTCCACTTT. Filled out from reference TRBV11-2 and TRBJ1-6, the complete variable domain reads EAGVAQSPRYKIIEKRQSVAFWCNPISGHATLYWYQQILGQGPKLLIQFQNNGVVDDSQLPKDRFSAERLKGVDSTLKIQPAKLEDSAVYLCASSLQTTWNSPLHFGNGTRLTVT.

This clone has only one observation. This chain connects TRBV29-1 to TRBJ2-6; 7 nucleotides agree with TRBD1. Germline V gene lookup returns CDR1 SQVTM and CDR2 ANQGSEA. J lost 5 bases, V lost 2 bases, and 3 bases had no gene match. The length of the CDR3 is 14 residues. CDR3 DNA sequence: TGCAGCGTTGAATTGACAGGGCGGGCCAACGTCCTGACTTTC. Its translation is CSVELTGRANVLTF.